This T cell receptor beta chain was profiled in a study of blood T cell repertoires in COVID-19. The CDR3 runs 16 residues. Germline CDR1 reads SGHNT; CDR2 reads YYREEE (reference sequence). V was trimmed by 1 base and J by 6 bases, leaving 17 bases between them. Some clones are missing from TCRdb's copy, which holds only in-frame ones; the method was immunoSEQ multiplex PCR. The table includes over 55,000 clones, 91% detected once. Material: peripheral blood. This sequence originates from a human donor in a cohort sampled during active COVID-19. The gene calls are TRBV5-4 and TRBJ2-1; D is perhaps TRBD2 (5 bases). CDR3 DNA sequence: TGTGCCAGCAGCTTGAGGCTAGACCCAGAGGGCAATGAGCAGTTCTTC. Amino acid sequence: CASSLRLDPEGNEQFF. Supplemented by reference TRBV5-4 and TRBJ2-1, the full variable domain reads ETGVTQSPTHLIKTRGQQVTLRCSSQSGHNTVSWYQQALGQGPQFIFQYYREEENGRGNFPPRFSGLQFPNYSSELNVNALELDDSALYLCASSLRLDPEGNEQFFGPGTRLTVL.